In this sample, the clone carrying this T cell receptor beta chain turned up once. Its antigen is unidentified. At baseline, cycle 4 day 1, and cycle 7 day 1, blood was sampled. This specimen comes from a study of OX40 agonist ivuxolimab in advanced cancers. Study overall: Ivuxolimab was delivered to patients intravenously every 2 weeks at doses spanning 0.01 to 10 mg/kg. Broader study findings: Dosing at 0.1 to 3.0 mg/kg was accompanied by clonal expansion of CD4+ and CD8+ blood T cells by week 6.

Assay used: immunoSEQ multiplex PCR; TCRdb lists only in-frame clones, some missing. Of approximately 59,000 clones in the sample, over 80% were seen once. Germline assignment: CDR1 WNHNN and CDR2 SYGVQD (reference sequence). The CDR3 consists of 15 residues. V lost 4 bases to trimming and J lost 5 bases, with 17 bases between them. The chain has TRBV10-1 and TRBJ2-5; D possibly corresponds to TRBD1 (6 bases). This material consisted of CD4+ or CD8+ T cells sorted from blood, taken in a trial of the OX40 agonist ivuxolimab. The sequence was obtained from an adult with an advanced solid tumor such as melanoma, head and neck, liver or kidney cancer. CDR3 DNA sequence: TGCGCCAGCAGTGTAGGGGGAGCGACCCGGGAGACCCAGTACTTC. Translating gives CASSVGGATRETQYF.